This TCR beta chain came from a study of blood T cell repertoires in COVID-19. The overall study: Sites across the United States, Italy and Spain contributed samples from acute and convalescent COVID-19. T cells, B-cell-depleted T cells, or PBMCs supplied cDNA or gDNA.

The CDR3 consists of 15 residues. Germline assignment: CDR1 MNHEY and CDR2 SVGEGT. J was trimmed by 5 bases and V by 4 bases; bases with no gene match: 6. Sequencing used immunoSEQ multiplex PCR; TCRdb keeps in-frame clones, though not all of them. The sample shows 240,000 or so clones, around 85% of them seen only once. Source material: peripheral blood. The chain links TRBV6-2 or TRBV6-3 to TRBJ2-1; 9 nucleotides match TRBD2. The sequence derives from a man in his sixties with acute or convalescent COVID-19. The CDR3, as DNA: TGTGCCAGCAGTTTAGGCGGGAGGGTACACAATGAGCAGTTCTTC. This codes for CASSLGGRVHNEQFF.